The clone carrying this T cell receptor beta chain was counted once. Its matching antigen is unknown. This entry comes from a study of identical twins. Study results and limitations: Models came in too low on out-of-frame TCR alpha sharing in monozygotic twins. Because invariant MAIT and iNKT cells could be present, zero-insertion analyses could be partly confounded.

Template switching (which added a universal primer site) was used, and cDNA carried unique molecular identifiers. TCRdb recomputed calls from the 5' RACE reads with MiXCR, one row per CDR3 protein. The data hold about 100,000 distinct CDR3 sequences, with less than 6.5% observed a single time. Everyone who donated was a healthy Caucasian. The clonotype originates from a woman aged 50 to 60 in good health. The sequencing sample was made of memory T cells sorted from blood.

In DNA form, the CDR3 reads TGTGCCAGCCACGCCACGACAGGGAGGCAAGAGACCCAGTACTTC. This encodes CASHATTGRQETQYF. The rearrangement links TRBV3-1 to TRBJ2-5; a weak D match, TRBD1 (7 bases). Germline V lookup: CDR1 LGHDT, CDR2 YNNKEL (reference sequence). The CDR3 runs 15 residues. Trimming pared 8 bases from V and 2 bases from J, leaving 18 bases between.